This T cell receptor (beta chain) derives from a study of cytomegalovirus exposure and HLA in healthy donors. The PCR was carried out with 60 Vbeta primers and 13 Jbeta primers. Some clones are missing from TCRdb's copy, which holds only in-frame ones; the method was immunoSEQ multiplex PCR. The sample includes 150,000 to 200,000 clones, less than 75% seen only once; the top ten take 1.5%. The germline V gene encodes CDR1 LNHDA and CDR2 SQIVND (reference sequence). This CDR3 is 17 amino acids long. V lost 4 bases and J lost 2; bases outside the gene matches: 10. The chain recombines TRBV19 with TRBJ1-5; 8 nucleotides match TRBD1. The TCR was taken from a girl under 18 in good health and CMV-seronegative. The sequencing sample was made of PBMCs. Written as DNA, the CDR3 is TGTGCCAGTAGTACTCCAGGGGGCGGAGTTGGCAATCAGCCCCAGCATTTT. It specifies CASSTPGGGVGNQPQHF.